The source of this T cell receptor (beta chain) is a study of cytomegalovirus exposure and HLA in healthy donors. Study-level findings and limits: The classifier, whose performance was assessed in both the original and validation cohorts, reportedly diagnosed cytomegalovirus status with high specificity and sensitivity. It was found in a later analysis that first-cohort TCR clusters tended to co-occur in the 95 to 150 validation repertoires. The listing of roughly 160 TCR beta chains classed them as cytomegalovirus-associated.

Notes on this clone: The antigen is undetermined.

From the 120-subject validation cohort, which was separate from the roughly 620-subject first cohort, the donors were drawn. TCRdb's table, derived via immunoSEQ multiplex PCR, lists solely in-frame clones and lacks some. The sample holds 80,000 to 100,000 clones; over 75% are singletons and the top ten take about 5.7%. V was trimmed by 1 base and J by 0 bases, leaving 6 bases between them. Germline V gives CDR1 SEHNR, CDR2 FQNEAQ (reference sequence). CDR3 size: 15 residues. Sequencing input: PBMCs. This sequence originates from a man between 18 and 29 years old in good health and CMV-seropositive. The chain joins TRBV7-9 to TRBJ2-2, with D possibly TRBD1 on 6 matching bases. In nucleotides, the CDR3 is TGTGCCAGCAGCTTAGGACAGGCGAACACCGGGGAGCTGTTTTTT. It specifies CASSLGQANTGELFF.